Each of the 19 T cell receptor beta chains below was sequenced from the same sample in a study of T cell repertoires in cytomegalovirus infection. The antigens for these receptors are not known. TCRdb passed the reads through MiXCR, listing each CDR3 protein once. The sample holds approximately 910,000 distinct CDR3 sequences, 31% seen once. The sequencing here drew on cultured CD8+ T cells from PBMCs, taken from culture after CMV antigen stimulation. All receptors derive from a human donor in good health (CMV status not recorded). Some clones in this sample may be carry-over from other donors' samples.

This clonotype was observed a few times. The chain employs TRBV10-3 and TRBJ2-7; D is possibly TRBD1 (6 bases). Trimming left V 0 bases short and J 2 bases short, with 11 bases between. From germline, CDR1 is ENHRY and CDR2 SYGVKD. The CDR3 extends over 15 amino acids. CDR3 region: CAISESWGTTYEQYF. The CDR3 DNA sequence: TGTGCCATCAGTGAGTCGTGGGGGACAACCTACGAGCAGTACTTC.

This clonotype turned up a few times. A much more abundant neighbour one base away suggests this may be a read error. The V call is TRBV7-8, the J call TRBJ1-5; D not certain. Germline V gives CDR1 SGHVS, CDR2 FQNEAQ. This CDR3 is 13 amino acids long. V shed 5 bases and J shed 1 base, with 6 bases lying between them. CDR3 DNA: TGTGCCAGCAGCCCTGAAAGCAATCAGCCCCAGCATTTT. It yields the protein CASSPESNQPQHF.

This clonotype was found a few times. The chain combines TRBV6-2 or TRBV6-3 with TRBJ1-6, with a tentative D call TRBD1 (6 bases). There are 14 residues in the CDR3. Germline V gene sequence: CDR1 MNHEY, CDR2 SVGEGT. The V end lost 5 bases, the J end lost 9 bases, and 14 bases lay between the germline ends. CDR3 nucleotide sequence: TGTGCCAGCAGTACTATGACAGGACCTTCACCCCTCCACTTT. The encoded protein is CASSTMTGPSPLHF.

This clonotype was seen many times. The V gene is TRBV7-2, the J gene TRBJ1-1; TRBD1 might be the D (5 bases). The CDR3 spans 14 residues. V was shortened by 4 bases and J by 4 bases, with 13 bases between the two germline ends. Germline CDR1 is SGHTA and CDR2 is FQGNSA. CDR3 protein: CASSSIDSTTEAFF. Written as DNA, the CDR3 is TGTGCCAGCAGCTCAATAGACAGTACCACTGAAGCTTTCTTT.

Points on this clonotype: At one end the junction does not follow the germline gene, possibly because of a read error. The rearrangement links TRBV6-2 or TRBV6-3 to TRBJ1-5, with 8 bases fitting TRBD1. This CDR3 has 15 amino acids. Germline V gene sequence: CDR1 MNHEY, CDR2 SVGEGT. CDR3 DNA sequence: TGTACCAGCAGCCTGACAGGGGATGGTTTTCAGCCCCAGCATTTT. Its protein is CTSSLTGDGFQPQHF.

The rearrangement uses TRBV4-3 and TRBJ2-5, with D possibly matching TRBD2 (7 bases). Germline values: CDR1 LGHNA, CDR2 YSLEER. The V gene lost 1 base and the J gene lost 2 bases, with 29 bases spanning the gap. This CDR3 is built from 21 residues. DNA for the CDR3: TGCGCCAGCAGCCAAGCGATAATGGGGGCAGGACTAGAAGAAGATCAAGAGACCCAGTACTTC. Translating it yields CASSQAIMGAGLEEDQETQYF.

CDR3 sequence reads: CASSRDSDQPQHF. Written as DNA, the CDR3 is TGTGCCAGCAGCCGGGACAGCGATCAGCCCCAGCATTTT. The rearrangement uses TRBV7-9 and TRBJ1-5, with 7 bases identical to TRBD1. Germline CDR1 is SEHNR and CDR2 is FQNEAQ (reference sequence). The CDR3 is 13 residues long. V shed 5 bases, J shed 5 bases, and the junction held 3 bases outside the gene matches.

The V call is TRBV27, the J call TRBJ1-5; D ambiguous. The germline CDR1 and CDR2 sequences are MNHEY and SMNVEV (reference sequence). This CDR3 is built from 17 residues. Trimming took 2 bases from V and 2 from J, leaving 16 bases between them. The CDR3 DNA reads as TGTGCCAGCAGTTTAAGGGCCCGGACCGGCGGCAATCAGCCCCAGCATTTT. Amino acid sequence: CASSLRARTGGNQPQHF.

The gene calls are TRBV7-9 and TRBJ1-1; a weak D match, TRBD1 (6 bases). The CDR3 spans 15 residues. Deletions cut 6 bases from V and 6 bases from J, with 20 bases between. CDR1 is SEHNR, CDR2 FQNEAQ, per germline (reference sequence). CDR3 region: CASRSYGGQIPEAFF. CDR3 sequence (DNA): TGTGCCAGCAGATCTTATGGGGGGCAGATTCCTGAAGCTTTCTTT.

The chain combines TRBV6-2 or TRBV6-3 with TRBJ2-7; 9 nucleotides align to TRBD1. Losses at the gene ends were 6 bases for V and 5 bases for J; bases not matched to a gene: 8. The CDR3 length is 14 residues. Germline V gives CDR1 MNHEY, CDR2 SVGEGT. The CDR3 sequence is CASSRDRVPHEQYV. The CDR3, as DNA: TGTGCCAGCAGCCGGGACAGGGTTCCCCACGAGCAGTACGTC.

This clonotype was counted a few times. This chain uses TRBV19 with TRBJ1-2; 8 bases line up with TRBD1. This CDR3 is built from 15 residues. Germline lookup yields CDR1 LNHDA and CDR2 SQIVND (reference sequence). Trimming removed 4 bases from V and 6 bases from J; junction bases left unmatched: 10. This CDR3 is CASSTRDRPRDGYTF. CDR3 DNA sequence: TGTGCCAGTAGTACCCGGGACAGGCCCCGGGATGGCTACACCTTC.

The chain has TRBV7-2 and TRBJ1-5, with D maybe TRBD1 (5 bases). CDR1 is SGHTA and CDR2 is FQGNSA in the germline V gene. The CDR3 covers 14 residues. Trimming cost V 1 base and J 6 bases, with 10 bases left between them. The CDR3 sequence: CASSLVGGSQPQHF. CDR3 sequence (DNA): TGTGCCAGCAGCTTAGTGGGGGGAAGTCAGCCCCAGCATTTT.

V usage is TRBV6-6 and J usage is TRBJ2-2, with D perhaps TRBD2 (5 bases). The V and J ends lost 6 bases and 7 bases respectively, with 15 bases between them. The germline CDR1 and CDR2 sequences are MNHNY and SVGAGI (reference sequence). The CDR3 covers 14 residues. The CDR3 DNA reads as TGTGCCAGCAGCCAAGGAGGTTCCGGCGGGGAGCTGTTTTTT. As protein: CASSQGGSGGELFF.

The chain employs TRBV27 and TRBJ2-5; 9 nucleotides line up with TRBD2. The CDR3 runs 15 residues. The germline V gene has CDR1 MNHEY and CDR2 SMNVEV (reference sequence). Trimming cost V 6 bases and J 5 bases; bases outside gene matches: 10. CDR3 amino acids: CASRRGGGGSETQYF. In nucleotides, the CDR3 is TGTGCCAGCAGAAGGGGCGGGGGGGGTTCCGAGACCCAGTACTTC.

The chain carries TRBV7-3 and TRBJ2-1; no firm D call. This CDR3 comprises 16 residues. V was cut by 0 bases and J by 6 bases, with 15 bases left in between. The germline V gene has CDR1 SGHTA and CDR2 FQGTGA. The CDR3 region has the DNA TGTGCCAGCAGCTTAACCCCCATGGGTGGCGTCAATGAGCAGTTCTTC. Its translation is CASSLTPMGGVNEQFF.

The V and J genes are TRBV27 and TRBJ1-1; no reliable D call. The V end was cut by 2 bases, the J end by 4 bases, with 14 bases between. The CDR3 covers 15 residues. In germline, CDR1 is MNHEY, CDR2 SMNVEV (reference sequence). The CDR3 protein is CASSLSWGLATEAFF. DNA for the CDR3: TGTGCCAGCAGTTTAAGTTGGGGTTTGGCCACTGAAGCTTTCTTT.

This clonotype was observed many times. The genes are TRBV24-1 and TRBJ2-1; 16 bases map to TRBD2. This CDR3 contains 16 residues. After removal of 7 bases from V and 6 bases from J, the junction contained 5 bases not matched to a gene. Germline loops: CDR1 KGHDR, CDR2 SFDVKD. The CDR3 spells CATRGTSGGAPNEQFF. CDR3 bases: TGTGCCACCAGGGGGACTAGCGGGGGGGCTCCCAATGAGCAGTTCTTC.

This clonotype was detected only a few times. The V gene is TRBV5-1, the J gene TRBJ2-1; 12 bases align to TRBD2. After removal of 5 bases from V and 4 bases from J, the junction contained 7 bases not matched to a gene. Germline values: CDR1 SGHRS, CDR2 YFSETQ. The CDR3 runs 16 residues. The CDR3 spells CASSYLAGGLYNEQFF. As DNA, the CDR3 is TGCGCCAGCAGTTACCTAGCGGGGGGGCTTTACAATGAGCAGTTCTTC.

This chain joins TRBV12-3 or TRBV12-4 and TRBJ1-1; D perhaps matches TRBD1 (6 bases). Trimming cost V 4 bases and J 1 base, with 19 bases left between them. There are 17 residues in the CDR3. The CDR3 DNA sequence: TGTGCCAGCAGTTCACTGAGAGGGGGAGACAAGAACACTGAAGCTTTCTTT. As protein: CASSSLRGGDKNTEAFF.